The following is a T cell receptor beta chain sequence with its context. Its cognate antigen is unknown. The CD4+ fraction was divided into a CD45RA+ naive subset and a CD45RA-negative memory subset. The CDR3 has 13 amino acids. This specimen belongs to a study of shared clonotypes between healthy human individuals. Background on the study: The donor pool was made up of two women and a few men aged 18 to 49. Study observations and caveats: Though the depth was large, rarefaction showed that sorted-subset sequencing was incomplete.

In the source study's methods: From ImmunoSEQ came sequences covering only the junction and carrying no quality scores, so filtering differed. Generated by immunoSEQ multiplex PCR, the TCRdb table keeps only in-frame clones and is missing some. The V and J calls and clone size are taken from that table; D and trimming were inferred from the DNA. The profile covers about 680,000 clones, with roughly 70% appearing a single time and over 1.5% taken by the ten largest. This rearrangement joins TRBV12-2 to TRBJ1-2. TRBV12-2 is a documented pseudogene. The sequencing input was memory CD4+ T cells sorted from blood. Subset: CD45RA-negative fraction. This clonotype was obtained from a woman in her thirties in good health. CDR3 nucleotides: TGTGCAAGTCGCTTATGCGGCGGGTATGGCTACACCTTC. Protein: CASRLCGGYGYTF.